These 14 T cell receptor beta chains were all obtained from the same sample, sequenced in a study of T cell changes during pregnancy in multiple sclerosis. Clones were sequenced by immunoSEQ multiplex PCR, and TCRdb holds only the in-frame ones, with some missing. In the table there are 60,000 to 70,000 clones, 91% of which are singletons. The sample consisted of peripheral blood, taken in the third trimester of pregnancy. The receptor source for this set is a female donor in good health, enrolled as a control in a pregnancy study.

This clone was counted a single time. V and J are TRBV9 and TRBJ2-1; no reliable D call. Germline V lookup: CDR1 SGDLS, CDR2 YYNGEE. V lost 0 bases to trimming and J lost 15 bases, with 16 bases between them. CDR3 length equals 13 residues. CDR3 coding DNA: TGTGCCAGCAGCGTAGGACTTGTTCTTGTTCCGTTCTTC. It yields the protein CASSVGLVLVPFF.

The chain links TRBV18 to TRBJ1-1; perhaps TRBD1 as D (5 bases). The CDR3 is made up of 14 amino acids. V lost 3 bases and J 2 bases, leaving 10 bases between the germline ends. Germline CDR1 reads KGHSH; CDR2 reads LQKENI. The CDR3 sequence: CASSPGDYNTEAFF. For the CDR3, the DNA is TGTGCCAGCTCACCGGGGGACTACAACACTGAAGCTTTCTTT.

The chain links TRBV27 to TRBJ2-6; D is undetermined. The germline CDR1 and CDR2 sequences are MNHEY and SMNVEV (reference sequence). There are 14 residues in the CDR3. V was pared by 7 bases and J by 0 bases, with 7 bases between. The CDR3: CASTVSSGANVLTF. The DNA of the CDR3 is TGTGCCAGCACCGTCTCCTCTGGGGCCAACGTCCTGACTTTC.

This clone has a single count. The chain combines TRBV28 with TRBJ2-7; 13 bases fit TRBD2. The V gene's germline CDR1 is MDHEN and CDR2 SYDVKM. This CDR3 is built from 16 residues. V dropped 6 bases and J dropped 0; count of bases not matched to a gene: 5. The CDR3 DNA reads TGTGCCAGCAGGCTAGGGACTAGCGGGGTCTCCTACGAGCAGTACTTC. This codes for CASRLGTSGVSYEQYF.

CDR3 DNA sequence: TGTGCCATCGGTCCCGGGACAGTGTACAATGAGCAGTTCTTC. This codes for CAIGPGTVYNEQFF. The rearrangement uses TRBV28 and TRBJ2-1, with 7 bases matching TRBD1. Unmatched junction bases numbered 10, after V lost 10 bases and J lost 4 bases. Germline CDR1 is MDHEN and CDR2 is SYDVKM. The CDR3 has 14 residues.

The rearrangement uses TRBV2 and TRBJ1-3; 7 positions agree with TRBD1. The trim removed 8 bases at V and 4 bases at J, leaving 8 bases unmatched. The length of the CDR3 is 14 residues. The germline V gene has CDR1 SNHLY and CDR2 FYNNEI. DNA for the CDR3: TGTGCCAGCCGGAGACAGGGAGCGGGAAACACCATATATTTT. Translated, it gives CASRRQGAGNTIYF.

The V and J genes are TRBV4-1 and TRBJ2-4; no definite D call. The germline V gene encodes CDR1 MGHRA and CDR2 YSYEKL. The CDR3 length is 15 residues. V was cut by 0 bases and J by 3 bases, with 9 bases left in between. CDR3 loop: CASSQDPGVKNIQYF. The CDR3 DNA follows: TGCGCCAGCAGCCAAGACCCAGGTGTCAAAAACATTCAGTACTTC.

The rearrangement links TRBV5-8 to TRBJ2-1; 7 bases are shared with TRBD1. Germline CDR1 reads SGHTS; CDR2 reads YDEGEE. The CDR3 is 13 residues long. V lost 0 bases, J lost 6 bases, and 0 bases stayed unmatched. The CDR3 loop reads CASSLGQGNEQFF. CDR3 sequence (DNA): TGTGCCAGCAGCTTGGGACAGGGCAATGAGCAGTTCTTC.

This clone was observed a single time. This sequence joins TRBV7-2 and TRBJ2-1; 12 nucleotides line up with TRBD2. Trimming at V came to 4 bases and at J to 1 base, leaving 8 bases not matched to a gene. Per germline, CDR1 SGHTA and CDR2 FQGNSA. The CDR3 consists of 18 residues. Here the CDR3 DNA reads TGTGCCAGCAGCTCCACGACTAGCGGGAGTACGTCCTACAATGAGCAGTTCTTC. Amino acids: CASSSTTSGSTSYNEQFF.

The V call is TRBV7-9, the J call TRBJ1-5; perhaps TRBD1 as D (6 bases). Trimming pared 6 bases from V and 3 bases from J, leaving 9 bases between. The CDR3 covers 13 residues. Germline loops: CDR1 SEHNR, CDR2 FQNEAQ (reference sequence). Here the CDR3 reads CASSWTDNQPQHF. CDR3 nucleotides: TGTGCCAGCAGTTGGACAGACAATCAGCCCCAGCATTTT.

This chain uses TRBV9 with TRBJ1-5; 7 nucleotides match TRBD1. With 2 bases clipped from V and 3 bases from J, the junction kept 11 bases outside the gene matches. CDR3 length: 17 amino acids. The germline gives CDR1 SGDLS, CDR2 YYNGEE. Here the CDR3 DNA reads TGTGCCAGCAGCGTGGGGGACAGCAGTTTGTACAATCAGCCCCAGCATTTT. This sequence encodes CASSVGDSSLYNQPQHF.

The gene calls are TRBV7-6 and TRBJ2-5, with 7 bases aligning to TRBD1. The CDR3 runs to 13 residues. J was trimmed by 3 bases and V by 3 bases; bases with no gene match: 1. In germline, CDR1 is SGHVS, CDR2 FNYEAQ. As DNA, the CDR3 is TGTGCCAGCAGCTTTGACAGGGAAGAGACCCAGTACTTC. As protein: CASSFDREETQYF.

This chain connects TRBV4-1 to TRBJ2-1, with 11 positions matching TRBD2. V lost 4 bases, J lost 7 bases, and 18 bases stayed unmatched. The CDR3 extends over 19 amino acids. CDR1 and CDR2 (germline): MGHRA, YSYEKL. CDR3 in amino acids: CASSPHGGATSGSLNEQFF. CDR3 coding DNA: TGCGCCAGCAGCCCCCATGGGGGCGCAACTAGCGGGAGTTTGAATGAGCAGTTCTTC.

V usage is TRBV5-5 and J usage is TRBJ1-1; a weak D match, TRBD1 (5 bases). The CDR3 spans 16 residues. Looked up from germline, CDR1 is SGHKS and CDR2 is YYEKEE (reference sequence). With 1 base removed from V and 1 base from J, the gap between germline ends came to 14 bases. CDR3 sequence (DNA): TGTGCCAGCAGCTTGTTTAAAATGACAGAGAACACTGAAGCTTTCTTT. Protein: CASSLFKMTENTEAFF.